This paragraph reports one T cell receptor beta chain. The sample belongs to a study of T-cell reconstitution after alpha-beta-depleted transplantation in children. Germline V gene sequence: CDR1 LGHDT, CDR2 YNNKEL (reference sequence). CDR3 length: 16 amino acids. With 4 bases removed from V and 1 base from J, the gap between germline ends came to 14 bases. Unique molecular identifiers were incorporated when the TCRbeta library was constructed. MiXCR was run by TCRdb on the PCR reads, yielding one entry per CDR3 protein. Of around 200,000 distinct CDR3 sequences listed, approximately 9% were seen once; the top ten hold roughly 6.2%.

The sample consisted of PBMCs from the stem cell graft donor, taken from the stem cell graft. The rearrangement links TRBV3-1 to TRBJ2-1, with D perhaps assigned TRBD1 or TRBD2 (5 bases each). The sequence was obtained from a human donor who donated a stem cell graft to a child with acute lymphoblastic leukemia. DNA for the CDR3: TGTGCCAGCAGCCCCCGGGGTAGGGGATCCTACAATGAGCAGTTCTTC. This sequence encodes CASSPRGRGSYNEQFF.